This is a list of T cell receptor beta chains from one sample in a study of identical twins. Via MiXCR, TCRdb re-called the 5' RACE reads, giving one row per CDR3 protein. The profile covers about 920,000 distinct CDR3 sequences, with around 12% appearing a single time and 1.5% to 2% taken by the ten largest. This sample also belongs to another study, concerning yellow fever vaccine responses in identical twins.

Sequencing used PBMCs. The receptors here all came from a woman under 30 in good health. Both conserved end residues are part of each CDR3. A D gene is named only where the DNA matches it firmly. Only part of the rows carry a size: once, few, many, or a class if the clone is expanded.

j_gene,d_gene,v_gene,abundance,CDR3aa,CDR3nt
TRBJ2-3,-,TRBV24-1,-,CATSDLRQGRRDTQYF,TGTGCCACCAGTGATTTGAGGCAGGGGAGGAGAGATACGCAGTATTTT
TRBJ1-3,-,TRBV10-3,-,CASTPLDRNTIYF,TGTGCCAGCACCCCCCTTGACCGAAACACCATATATTTT
TRBJ2-1,TRBD1,TRBV12-3/TRBV12-4,-,CASTEDRDRGYNEQFF,TGTGCCAGCACCGAAGACCGGGACAGGGGCTACAATGAGCAGTTCTTC
TRBJ1-4,TRBD1,TRBV5-1,few,CASSVSPGQGDEKLFF,TGCGCCAGCAGCGTCTCACCGGGACAGGGGGACGAAAAACTGTTTTTT
TRBJ2-6,TRBD1,TRBV12-3/TRBV12-4,-,CASSRDSASGANVLTF,TGTGCCAGCAGTAGGGACAGCGCCTCTGGGGCCAACGTCCTGACTTTC
TRBJ1-1,-,TRBV29-1,many,CSVPGPGTEAFF,TGCAGCGTTCCGGGACCAGGCACTGAAGCTTTCTTT
TRBJ1-2,-,TRBV10-3,few,CAISDGGLRGYTF,TGTGCCATCAGTGATGGGGGGCTGAGAGGCTACACCTTC
TRBJ2-2,TRBD1,TRBV7-7,few,CASSGQGFGTGELFF,TGTGCCAGCAGCGGACAGGGGTTTGGCACCGGGGAGCTGTTTTTT
TRBJ2-6,TRBD2,TRBV6-1,-,CASSPGGTNFGANVLTF,TGTGCCAGCAGCCCGGGGGGGACAAACTTTGGGGCCAACGTCCTGACTTTC
TRBJ1-5,-,TRBV19,few,CASGDTSNQPQHF,TGTGCCAGCGGGGACACTAGCAATCAGCCCCAGCATTTT
TRBJ2-1,-,TRBV29-1,few,CSVDPGTPNDNEQFF,TGCAGCGTGGACCCCGGGACCCCAAACGACAATGAGCAGTTCTTC
TRBJ1-2,-,TRBV12-3/TRBV12-4,many,CASSFLTAYGYTF,TGTGCCAGCAGTTTTTTGACAGCTTATGGCTACACCTTC
TRBJ2-5,-,TRBV12-3/TRBV12-4,few,CASRKQWMETQYF,TGTGCCAGCAGAAAACAGTGGATGGAGACCCAGTACTTC
TRBJ2-7,TRBD2,TRBV2,-,CASSEPPREGLGEQYF,TGTGCCAGCAGTGAACCCCCGCGGGAGGGGTTAGGTGAGCAGTACTTC
TRBJ1-1,TRBD1,TRBV4-1,few,CASSRGTGIENTEAFF,TGCGCCAGCAGCCGCGGGACAGGAATCGAGAACACTGAAGCTTTCTTT
TRBJ2-3,TRBD2,TRBV14,-,CASSQDPGTSGRVWSWASDTQYF,TGTGCCAGCAGCCAAGATCCGGGGACTAGCGGGAGAGTTTGGAGTTGGGCATCGGATACGCAGTATTTT
TRBJ2-2,-,TRBV6-5,few,CASSYSGPGELFF,TGTGCCAGCAGTTACTCAGGGCCCGGGGAGCTGTTTTTT
TRBJ1-5,-,TRBV2,once,CASSDSDQPQHF,TGTGCCAGCAGTGACAGCGATCAGCCCCAGCATTTT
TRBJ2-2,-,TRBV15,-,CATSSTLTGELFF,TGTGCCACCAGCAGTACACTCACCGGGGAGCTGTTTTTT
TRBJ2-3,TRBD2,TRBV2,few,CASSRQRGDTQYF,TGTGCCAGCAGTCGACAGCGGGGAGATACGCAGTATTTT
TRBJ2-7,-,TRBV9,few,CASSVDGAGFNEQYF,TGTGCCAGCAGCGTAGATGGTGCAGGTTTCAACGAGCAGTACTTC
TRBJ2-7,-,TRBV21-1,few,CASSKDRPSGTSF,TGTGCCAGCAGCAAAGATCGGCCTAGCGGAACCTCTTTC
TRBJ2-2,-,TRBV7-8,few,CASSPTWGAVGELFF,TGTGCCAGCAGCCCGACATGGGGGGCGGTCGGGGAGCTGTTTTTT
TRBJ2-5,-,TRBV5-1,-,CASSLVVPPTETQYF,TGCGCCAGCAGCTTGGTCGTCCCCCCCACGGAGACCCAGTACTTC
TRBJ1-2,-,TRBV28,few,CASSLSLLYYGYTF,TGTGCCAGCAGTTTATCCTTGCTTTATTATGGCTACACCTTC
TRBJ2-5,-,TRBV6-5,few,CASSYSKSGLGETQYF,TGTGCCAGCAGTTACTCGAAATCAGGGTTGGGAGAGACCCAGTACTTC
TRBJ2-2,-,TRBV7-6,-,CASSTILPGELFF,TGTGCCAGCAGCACGATCTTACCCGGGGAGCTGTTTTTT
TRBJ2-1,-,TRBV29-1,-,CSGVYNEQFF,TGCAGCGGGGTATACAATGAGCAGTTCTTC
TRBJ2-1,-,TRBV29-1,few,CSVRGPITYNEQFF,TGCAGCGTCCGTGGACCGATTACCTACAATGAGCAGTTCTTC
TRBJ2-5,TRBD1,TRBV9,-,CASSTDREGETQYF,TGTGCCAGCAGCACAGACAGGGAAGGCGAGACCCAGTACTTC
TRBJ2-3,TRBD2,TRBV12-3/TRBV12-4,few,CASSSNQAGGLPADTQYF,TGTGCCAGCAGTTCTAACCAGGCGGGGGGGCTCCCCGCAGATACGCAGTATTTT
TRBJ1-2,TRBD1,TRBV29-1,few,CSVVGGQGNYGYTF,TGCAGCGTTGTTGGGGGACAGGGAAACTATGGCTACACCTTC
TRBJ2-7,-,TRBV27,-,CASKSSYEQYF,TGTGCCAGCAAAAGCTCCTACGAGCAGTACTTC
TRBJ2-5,-,TRBV14,few,CASSQGGIGQETQYF,TGTGCCAGCAGCCAAGGAGGGATTGGGCAAGAGACCCAGTACTTC
TRBJ2-1,TRBD2,TRBV29-1,many,CSVARTSVNNEQFF,TGCAGCGTTGCCCGGACTAGCGTGAACAATGAGCAGTTCTTC
TRBJ1-4,TRBD1,TRBV20-1,-,CSAREPGGQADEKLFF,TGCAGTGCTAGAGAGCCCGGGGGACAGGCGGATGAAAAACTGTTTTTT
TRBJ2-7,-,TRBV12-3/TRBV12-4,few,CASWSGLKEQYF,TGTGCCAGCTGGTCAGGTTTAAAGGAGCAGTACTTC
TRBJ2-7,-,TRBV7-3,few,CASSPTPGLQEQYF,TGTGCCAGCAGCCCTACCCCGGGTTTACAGGAGCAGTACTTC
TRBJ1-1,-,TRBV6-1,-,CASGPRLALNTEAFF,TGTGCCAGCGGCCCTCGACTGGCCCTGAACACTGAAGCTTTCTTT
TRBJ2-1,-,TRBV3-1,-,CASSQAGAGLDEQFF,TGTGCCAGCAGCCAAGCTGGGGCTGGGTTGGATGAGCAGTTCTTC
TRBJ2-3,-,TRBV2,-,CASGSDSMDF,TGTGCCAGCGGATCGGACTCTATGGATTTT
TRBJ1-1,-,TRBV12-3/TRBV12-4,few,CASSLAYGTIEAFF,TGTGCCAGCAGTTTAGCTTACGGAACAATTGAAGCTTTCTTT
TRBJ2-1,-,TRBV20-1,-,CSARGMRGRDNEQFF,TGCAGTGCTAGGGGGATGCGGGGACGGGACAATGAGCAGTTCTTC
TRBJ2-7,TRBD2,TRBV20-1,few,CSAHGTTSYEQYF,TGCAGTGCTCATGGGACTACCTCCTACGAGCAGTACTTC
TRBJ1-1,-,TRBV20-1,-,CSASTTVNTEAFF,TGCAGTGCTAGCACGACCGTGAACACTGAAGCTTTCTTT
TRBJ1-1,-,TRBV4-1,many,CASSQGQPMNTEAFF,TGCGCCAGCAGCCAAGGACAGCCTATGAACACTGAAGCTTTCTTT
TRBJ2-3,TRBD1,TRBV20-1,-,CSAPIPSQGSTDTQYF,TGCAGTGCCCCGATCCCGTCACAGGGGTCCACAGATACGCAGTATTTT
TRBJ2-7,-,TRBV27,-,CASSLLGQGGYEQYF,TGTGCCAGCAGTCTCCTCGGACAGGGAGGGTACGAGCAGTACTTC
TRBJ1-1,-,TRBV2,few,CASGEGRAFF,TGTGCCAGCGGGGAGGGTAGGGCTTTCTTT
TRBJ2-5,TRBD1,TRBV11-2,many,CASSLTHVGTGGTETQYF,TGTGCCAGCAGCCTAACCCACGTCGGGACAGGGGGTACGGAGACCCAGTACTTC
TRBJ2-3,-,TRBV5-6,many,CASSLAFADTQYF,TGTGCCAGCAGCTTGGCGTTCGCAGATACGCAGTATTTT
TRBJ2-7,TRBD2,TRBV11-2,few,CASSSLAGGGWYEQYF,TGTGCCAGCAGCTCACTAGCGGGAGGAGGTTGGTACGAGCAGTACTTC
TRBJ2-7,-,TRBV13,once,CASSSIKEGGTIREQYF,TGTGCCAGCAGCTCCATAAAGGAGGGGGGCACGATCAGGGAGCAGTACTTC
TRBJ1-1,-,TRBV20-1,few,CSARPPIRNAGEAFF,TGCAGTGCTAGACCCCCTATCCGAAACGCGGGAGAAGCTTTCTTT
TRBJ2-3,-,TRBV4-2,few,CASSPPSWGRPSTDTQYF,TGTGCCAGCAGCCCCCCTTCGTGGGGCAGGCCTAGCACAGATACGCAGTATTTT